This is a list of T cell receptor beta chains from one sample in a study of T cells after yellow fever vaccination. TCRdb passed the 5' RACE reads through MiXCR, listing each CDR3 protein once. Of about 330,000 distinct CDR3 sequences in the sample, about 6.6% were seen once. The sequenced sample was PBMCs, obtained 35 to 50 days after the first yellow fever vaccination. All receptors derive from a man in his late teens or twenties who received the YFV17D yellow fever vaccine. Each CDR3 is given with its conserved first and last residue. Each record gives: clone size, V gene, J gene, D gene, CDR3 DNA, CDR3 protein. The D gene is left open where the match is weak. Clone size is not always given. Where it is, it says once, few, many or a class for expanded clones.

size: few
V: TRBV27
J: TRBJ2-1
D: NA
DNA: TGTGCCAGCAGTTTAGTTGCCGCTGCAATTGAGCAGTTCTTC
CDR3: CASSLVAAAIEQFF

size: many
V: TRBV7-6
J: TRBJ1-4
D: TRBD1
DNA: TGTGCCAGCAGCTCGACAGGGGGCCTTAATGAAAAACTGTTTTTT
CDR3: CASSSTGGLNEKLFF

size: many
V: TRBV7-6
J: TRBJ2-6
D: TRBD2
DNA: TGTGCCAGCAGCTTAATGATCAGCGGGACCGGGGCCAACGTCCTGACTTTC
CDR3: CASSLMISGTGANVLTF

size: few
V: TRBV7-9
J: TRBJ1-1
D: NA
DNA: TGTGCCAGCAGCGAAAGTCATCAGGCGAACACTGAAGCTTTCTTT
CDR3: CASSESHQANTEAFF

size: many
V: TRBV5-1
J: TRBJ2-7
D: TRBD1
DNA: TGCGCCAGCAGCTTGGGTGCCGGACAGGAACTTTACGAGCAGTACTTC
CDR3: CASSLGAGQELYEQYF

size: NA
V: TRBV5-4
J: TRBJ1-1
D: NA
DNA: TGTGCCAGCAGCTTTGGGGACCTGGGGAACACTGAAGCTTTCTTT
CDR3: CASSFGDLGNTEAFF

size: NA
V: TRBV5-1
J: TRBJ1-5
D: TRBD1
DNA: TGCGCCAGCAGCTTAACAGGGGAAAGGGGTCAGCCCCAGCATTTT
CDR3: CASSLTGERGQPQHF

size: many
V: TRBV20-1
J: TRBJ1-5
D: NA
DNA: TGCAGTGCTATGGGGGACACGGTGTTGCCCCAGCATTTT
CDR3: CSAMGDTVLPQHF

size: NA
V: TRBV2
J: TRBJ2-5
D: TRBD1
DNA: TGTGCCAGCAGTGAAGGAAAGGCAGGGGGCTTGAGTGAGACCCAGTACTTC
CDR3: CASSEGKAGGLSETQYF

size: few
V: TRBV4-1
J: TRBJ1-5
D: NA
DNA: TGCGCCAGCAGCCAAGACTGGGGCAATCAGCCCCAGCATTTT
CDR3: CASSQDWGNQPQHF

size: NA
V: TRBV15
J: TRBJ2-5
D: NA
DNA: TGTGCCACCAGCTGGGGCGATACGGGGGCGGGGGAGACCCAGTACTTC
CDR3: CATSWGDTGAGETQYF

size: many
V: TRBV5-5
J: TRBJ1-2
D: NA
DNA: TGTGCCAGCGGGATGACAGCGAAAATCTATGGCTACACCTTC
CDR3: CASGMTAKIYGYTF

size: few
V: TRBV7-2
J: TRBJ2-4
D: NA
DNA: TGTGCCAGCAGCTTCCTCGAAGCCAAAAACATTCAGTACTTC
CDR3: CASSFLEAKNIQYF

size: NA
V: TRBV14
J: TRBJ2-1
D: NA
DNA: TGTGCCAGCAGCCAAGAATCCACCTTAGTTGAGCAGTTCTTC
CDR3: CASSQESTLVEQFF

size: few
V: TRBV4-2
J: TRBJ2-1
D: NA
DNA: TGTGCCAGCAGCCAAAGCTTGTTAGGACCAACATACAATGAGCAGTTCTTC
CDR3: CASSQSLLGPTYNEQFF

size: many
V: TRBV20-1
J: TRBJ2-3
D: NA
DNA: TGCAGTGCAGGGGAAATAGTCACAGATACGCAGTATTTT
CDR3: CSAGEIVTDTQYF

size: NA
V: TRBV2
J: TRBJ1-2
D: NA
DNA: TGTGCCAGCAGTAAGCGGGGGAGCGACGATGGCTACACCTTC
CDR3: CASSKRGSDDGYTF

size: few
V: TRBV20-1
J: TRBJ1-6
D: TRBD1
DNA: TGCAGTGCTTTTTCCGGGACAGGGACAAATTCACCCCTCCACTTT
CDR3: CSAFSGTGTNSPLHF

size: many
V: TRBV10-3
J: TRBJ2-2
D: TRBD1
DNA: TGTGCCGTCGGGACAGGGATCAACACCGGGGAGCTGTTTTTT
CDR3: CAVGTGINTGELFF

size: many
V: TRBV7-9
J: TRBJ2-2
D: TRBD2
DNA: TGTGCCAGCAGCGGAGGACCCCCGGCTAGCGGGGGGGCCGTTCACACCGGGGAGCTGTTTTTT
CDR3: CASSGGPPASGGAVHTGELFF

size: few
V: TRBV7-3
J: TRBJ1-1
D: NA
DNA: TGTGCCAGCAGCTTACTTCCGGGAAGAACTGAAGCTTTCTTT
CDR3: CASSLLPGRTEAFF

size: few
V: TRBV5-1
J: TRBJ2-2
D: TRBD1
DNA: TGCGCCAGCAGCTGGGCACCGGGACAGGGTAACACCGGGGAGCTGTTTTTT
CDR3: CASSWAPGQGNTGELFF

size: NA
V: TRBV6-1
J: TRBJ1-1
D: TRBD1
DNA: TGTGCCAGCAGGGCAGACAGGGCCGGCACTGAACCTTTCTTT
CDR3: CASRADRAGTEPFF

size: few
V: TRBV24-1
J: TRBJ2-3
D: TRBD2
DNA: TGTGCCACCAGTGACCCGGCGGAGCGGGGGACAGATACGCAGTATTTT
CDR3: CATSDPAERGTDTQYF

size: few
V: TRBV12-3/TRBV12-4
J: TRBJ2-7
D: NA
DNA: TGTGCCAGCAGTGAAAAGGGGGGCTCCTACGAGCAGTACTTC
CDR3: CASSEKGGSYEQYF